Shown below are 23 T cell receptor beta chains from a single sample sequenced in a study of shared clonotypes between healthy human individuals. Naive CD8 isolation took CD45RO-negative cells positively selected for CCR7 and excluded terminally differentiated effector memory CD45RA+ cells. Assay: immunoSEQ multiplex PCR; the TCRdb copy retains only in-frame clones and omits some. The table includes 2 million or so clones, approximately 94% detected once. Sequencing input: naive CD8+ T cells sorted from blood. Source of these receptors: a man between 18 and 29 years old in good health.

This chain's CDR3 is CASSPLAGGLADTQYF. The CDR3 nucleotides are TGCGCCAGCAGCCCTCTAGCGGGGGGCCTGGCAGATACGCAGTATTTT. This chain connects TRBV4-1 to TRBJ2-3; TRBD2 agrees at 11 bases. This CDR3 is 16 amino acids long. After removal of 4 bases from V and 4 bases from J, the junction contained 7 bases not matched to a gene. The germline V gene encodes CDR1 MGHRA and CDR2 YSYEKL.

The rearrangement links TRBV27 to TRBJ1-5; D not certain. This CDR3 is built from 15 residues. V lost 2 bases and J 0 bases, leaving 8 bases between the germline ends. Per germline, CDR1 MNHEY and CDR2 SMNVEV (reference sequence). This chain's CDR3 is CASSLTPGSNQPQHF. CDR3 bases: TGTGCCAGCAGTTTAACCCCAGGTAGCAATCAGCCCCAGCATTTT.

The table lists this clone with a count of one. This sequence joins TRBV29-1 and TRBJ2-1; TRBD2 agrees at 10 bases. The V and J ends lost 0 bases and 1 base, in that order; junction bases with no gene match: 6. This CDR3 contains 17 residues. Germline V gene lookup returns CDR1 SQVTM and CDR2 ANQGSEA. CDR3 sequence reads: CSVEDRRSGRSYNEQFF. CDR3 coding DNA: TGCAGCGTTGAAGATAGGCGTAGCGGGAGGTCCTACAATGAGCAGTTCTTC.

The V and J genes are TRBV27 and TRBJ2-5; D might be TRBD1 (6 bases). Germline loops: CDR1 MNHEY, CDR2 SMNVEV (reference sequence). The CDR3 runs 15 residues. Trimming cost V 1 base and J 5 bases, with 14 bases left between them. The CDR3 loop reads CASSLFGRGWETQYF. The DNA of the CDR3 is TGTGCCAGCAGTTTATTTGGCAGGGGATGGGAGACCCAGTACTTC.

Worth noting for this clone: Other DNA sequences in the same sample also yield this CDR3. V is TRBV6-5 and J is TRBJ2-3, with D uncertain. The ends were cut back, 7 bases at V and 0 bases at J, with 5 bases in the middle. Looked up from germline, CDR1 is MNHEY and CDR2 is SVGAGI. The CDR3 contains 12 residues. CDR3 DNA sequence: TGTGCCAGCACGGACAGCACAGATACGCAGTATTTT. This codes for CASTDSTDTQYF.

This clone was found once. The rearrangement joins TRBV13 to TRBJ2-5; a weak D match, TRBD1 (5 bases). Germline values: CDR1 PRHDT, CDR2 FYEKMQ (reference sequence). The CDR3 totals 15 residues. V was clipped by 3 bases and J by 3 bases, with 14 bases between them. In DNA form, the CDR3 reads TGTGCCAGCAGCTTTACCACAGGTGGTAAAGAGACCCAGTACTTC. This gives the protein CASSFTTGGKETQYF.

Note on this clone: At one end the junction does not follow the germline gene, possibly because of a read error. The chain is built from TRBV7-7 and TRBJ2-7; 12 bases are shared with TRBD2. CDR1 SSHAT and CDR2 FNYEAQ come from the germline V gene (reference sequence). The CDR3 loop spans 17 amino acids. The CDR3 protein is CASSLVGTSGSSYEQYF. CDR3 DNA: TGTGCTAGCAGCTTAGTTGGGACTAGCGGGTCCTCCTACGAGCAGTACTTC.

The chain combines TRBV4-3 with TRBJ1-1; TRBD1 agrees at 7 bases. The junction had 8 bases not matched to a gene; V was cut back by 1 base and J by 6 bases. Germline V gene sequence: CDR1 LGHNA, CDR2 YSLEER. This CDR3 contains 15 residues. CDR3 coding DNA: TGCGCCAGCAGCCAAGGTTATCAGGGGGTGGCTGAAGCTTTCTTT. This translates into CASSQGYQGVAEAFF.

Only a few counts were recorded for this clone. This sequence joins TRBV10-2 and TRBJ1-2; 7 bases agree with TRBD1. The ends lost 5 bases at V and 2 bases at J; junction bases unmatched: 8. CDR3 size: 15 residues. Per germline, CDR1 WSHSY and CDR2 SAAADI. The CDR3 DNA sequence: TGCGCCAGCAGTAATGACAGGGTTTTCAACTATGGCTACACCTTC. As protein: CASSNDRVFNYGYTF.

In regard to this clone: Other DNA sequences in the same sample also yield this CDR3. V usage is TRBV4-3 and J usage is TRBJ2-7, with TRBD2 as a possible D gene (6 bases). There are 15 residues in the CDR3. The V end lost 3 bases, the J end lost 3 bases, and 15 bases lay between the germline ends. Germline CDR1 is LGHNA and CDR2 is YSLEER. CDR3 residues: CASSQALGGLYEQYF. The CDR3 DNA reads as TGCGCCAGCAGCCAGGCCCTCGGGGGTCTCTACGAGCAGTACTTC.

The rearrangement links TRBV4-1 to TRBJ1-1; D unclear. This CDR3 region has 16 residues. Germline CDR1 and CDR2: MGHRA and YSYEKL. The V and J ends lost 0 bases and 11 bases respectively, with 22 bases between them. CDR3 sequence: CASSQDRGPVNPLAFF. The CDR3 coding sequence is TGCGCCAGCAGCCAAGATCGTGGTCCAGTGAACCCTCTTGCTTTCTTT.

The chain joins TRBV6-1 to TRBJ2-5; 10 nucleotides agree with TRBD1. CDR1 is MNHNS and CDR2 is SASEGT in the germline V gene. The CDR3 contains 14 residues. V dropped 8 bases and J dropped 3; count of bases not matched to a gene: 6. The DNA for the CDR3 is TGTGCCAGCGTCCGGGACAGGGGTGAAGAGACCCAGTACTTC. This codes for CASVRDRGEETQYF.

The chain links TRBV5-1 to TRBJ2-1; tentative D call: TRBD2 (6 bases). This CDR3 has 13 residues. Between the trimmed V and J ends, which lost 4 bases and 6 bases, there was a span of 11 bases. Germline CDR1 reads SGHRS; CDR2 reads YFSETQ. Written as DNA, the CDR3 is TGCGCCAGCAGCCCGGGGGACTTCAATGAGCAGTTCTTC. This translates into CASSPGDFNEQFF.

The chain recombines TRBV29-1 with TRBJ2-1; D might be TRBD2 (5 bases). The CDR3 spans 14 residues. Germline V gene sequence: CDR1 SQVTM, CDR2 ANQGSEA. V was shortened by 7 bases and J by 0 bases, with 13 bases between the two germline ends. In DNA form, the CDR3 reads TGCAGCGCCCGAAACCGGGACTCCTACAATGAGCAGTTCTTC. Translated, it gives CSARNRDSYNEQFF.

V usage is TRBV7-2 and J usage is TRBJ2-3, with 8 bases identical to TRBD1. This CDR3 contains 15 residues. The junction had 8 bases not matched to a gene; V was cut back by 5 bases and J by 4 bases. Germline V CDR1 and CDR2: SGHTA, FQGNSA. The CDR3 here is CASSLRLDRADTQYF. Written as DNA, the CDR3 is TGTGCCAGCAGCCTGAGACTGGACAGGGCAGATACGCAGTATTTT.

CDR3 region: CASSQDDDREHYSHSTDTQYF. The CDR3 nucleotides are TGCGCCAGCAGCCAAGATGATGACAGGGAGCACTACTCTCATAGCACAGATACGCAGTATTTT. V usage is TRBV4-1 and J usage is TRBJ2-3; 7 positions agree with TRBD1. The CDR3 spans 21 residues. The germline V gene encodes CDR1 MGHRA and CDR2 YSYEKL. Trimming cost V 0 bases and J 0 bases; bases outside gene matches: 18.

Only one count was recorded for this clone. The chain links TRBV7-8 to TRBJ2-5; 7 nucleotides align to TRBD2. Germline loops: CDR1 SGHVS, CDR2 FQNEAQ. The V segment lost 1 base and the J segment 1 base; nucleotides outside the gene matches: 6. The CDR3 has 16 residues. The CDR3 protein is CASSLVFGGGQETQYF. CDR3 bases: TGTGCCAGCAGCTTAGTTTTCGGCGGGGGCCAAGAGACCCAGTACTTC. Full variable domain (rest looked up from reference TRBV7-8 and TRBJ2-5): GAGVSQSPRYKVAKRGQDVALRCDPISGHVSLFWYQQALGQGPEFLTYFQNEAQLDKSGLPSDRFFAERPEGSVSTLKIQRTQQEDSAVYLCASSLVFGGGQETQYFGPGTRLLVL.

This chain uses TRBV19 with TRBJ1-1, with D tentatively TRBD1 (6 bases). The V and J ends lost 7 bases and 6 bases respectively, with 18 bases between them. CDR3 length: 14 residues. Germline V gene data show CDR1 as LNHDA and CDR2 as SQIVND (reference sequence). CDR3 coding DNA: TGTGCCAGTACCGGGGGGCCTCGTTTTGCTGAAGCTTTCTTT. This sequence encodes CASTGGPRFAEAFF.

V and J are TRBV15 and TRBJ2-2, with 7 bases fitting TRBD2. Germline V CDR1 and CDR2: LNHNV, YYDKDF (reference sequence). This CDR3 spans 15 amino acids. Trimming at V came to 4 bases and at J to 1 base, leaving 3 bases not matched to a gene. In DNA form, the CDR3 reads TGTGCCACCAGCATCAGCGGGGTGAACACCGGGGAGCTGTTTTTT. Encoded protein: CATSISGVNTGELFF.

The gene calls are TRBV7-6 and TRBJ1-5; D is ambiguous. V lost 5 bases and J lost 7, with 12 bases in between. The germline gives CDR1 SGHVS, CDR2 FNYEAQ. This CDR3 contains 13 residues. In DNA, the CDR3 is TGTGCCAGCAGCCTTGGACCGCGACAGCCCCAGCATTTT. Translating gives CASSLGPRQPQHF. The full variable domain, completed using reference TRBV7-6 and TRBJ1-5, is GAGVSQSPRYKVTKRGQDVALRCDPISGHVSLYWYRQALGQGPEFLTYFNYEAQQDKSGLPNDRFSAERPEGSISTLTIQRTEQRDSAMYRCASSLGPRQPQHFGDGTRLSIL.

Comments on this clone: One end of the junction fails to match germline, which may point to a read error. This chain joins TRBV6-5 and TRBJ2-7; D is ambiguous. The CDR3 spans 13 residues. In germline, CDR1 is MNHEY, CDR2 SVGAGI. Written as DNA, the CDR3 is TGTGCCAGCAGTTACGGAGTCTCCTCCGAGCAGTACTTC. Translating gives CASSYGVSSEQYF.

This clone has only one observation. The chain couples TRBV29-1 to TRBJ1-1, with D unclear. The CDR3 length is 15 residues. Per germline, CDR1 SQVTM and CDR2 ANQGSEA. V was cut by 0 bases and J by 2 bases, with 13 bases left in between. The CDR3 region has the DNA TGCAGCGTTGAAGATTTCCTAGAGCGAAACACTGAAGCTTTCTTT. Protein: CSVEDFLERNTEAFF.

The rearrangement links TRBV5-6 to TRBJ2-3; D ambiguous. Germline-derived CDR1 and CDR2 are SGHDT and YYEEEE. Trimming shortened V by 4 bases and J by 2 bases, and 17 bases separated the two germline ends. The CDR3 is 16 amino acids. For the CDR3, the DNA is TGTGCCAGCAGCCCCCTTTCAGGTGGAGACACAGATACGCAGTATTTT. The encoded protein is CASSPLSGGDTDTQYF. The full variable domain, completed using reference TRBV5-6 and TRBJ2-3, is DAGVTQSPTHLIKTRGQQVTLRCSPKSGHDTVSWYQQALGQGPQFIFQYYEEEERQRGNFPDRFSGHQFPNYSSELNVNALLLGDSALYLCASSPLSGGDTDTQYFGPGTRLTVL.